This T cell receptor beta chain stems from a study of T cell responses to AZD1222 COVID-19 vaccine (dated by TCRdb to the early 2020s). General notes on the study: TCR sequencing was performed for 230 to 250 trial participants, of whom about 210 were given two doses of AZD1222 and 26 were given two doses of MenACWY control vaccine. Trial participants were enrolled by age into 18-55, 56-69 and 70-plus year subgroups, with roughly 160, 29 and 62 TCR-sequenced participants respectively.

The CDR3 regions of human TCRbeta chains were subjected to immunosequencing. The authors' analysis ran thus. TCRs in the repertoires were matched against a reference library of SARS-CoV-2-specific TCRs that had been generated with the MIRA antigen-specificity platform. Breadth was defined as the fraction of unique TCRs that were SARS-CoV-2-associated, and depth was defined as the fraction of total T cells that were SARS-CoV-2-associated. Using the MIRA data, each spike-specific TCR was assigned both to the spike region to which the TCR was reactive and to a CD4 or CD8 class. Log10-transformed breadth and depth values were compared by one-way ANOVA with Sidak's multiple comparisons tests. TCRdb stores this immuneACCESS table with in-frame sequences only. Part of the clones is absent; in the studies checked, under half of the shortfall reflects unresolved V genes, and no reason is known for the rest. That table is the source of V, J and clone size, and D and trimming were worked out from the DNA. The sample table lists about 120,000 clones, around 89% of them with a count of one. The top ten clonotypes cover 3.5% of the sample.

For this clone: This clone's antigen is unknown. Base qualities are not at hand, and no much larger clone is one base apart.

The time point label for this specimen denotes: about 28 days (+/-7) after the second vaccine dose. AZD1222 recipients whose second dose came at about 4 weeks and those whose second dose came at about 12 weeks were combined into one group, since spike-specific TCR depth and breadth did not differ between the two schedules. Samples from vaccinated people were obtained from the UK trials COV001 and COV002, which included a single-blind randomized controlled phase 2/3 trial of AZD1222 (ChAdOx1 nCoV-19) in healthy adults. For TCRbeta chain sequencing, PBMC samples from trial participants were taken at day 0 and at day 28 after the second dose. Beyond this particular receptor, the publication reports: The 56-69-year group was small, and its depth increase did not reach significance, likely because of low power. Nearly half of unique spike-specific TCRs reportedly recognized epitopes outside regions mutated in the B.1.351 and B.1.1.7 variants. Most participants were white British and females outnumbered males, and the authors suggested that clonal diversity may have been underestimated. After two AZD1222 doses, spike-specific TCR breadth and depth were significantly higher than at day 0 and than in MenACWY recipients. Conclusions about previously exposed vaccinees are limited, since just 6 or 7 AZD1222 recipients were seropositive for SARS-CoV-2 at baseline. No day 14 peak-response samples were available, so repertoires were characterized only after the peak T cell response. The vaccine-associated CD4 TCRs covered the entire spike protein, and the dominant responses fell in regions 160-218 and 743-854.

Sequences were derived from peripheral blood, sampled 28 days after the second AZD1222 dose. This TCR was sampled from an adult who received the AZD1222 COVID-19 vaccine.

The nucleotide sequence reads as follows: TGTGCCAGCAGCTGGGGTTCTGCAACTAATGAAAAACTGTTTTTT. Its amino acids are CASSWGSATNEKLFF. The chain joins TRBV5-6 to TRBJ1-4; there is no confident call for the D gene. V is pared back by 3 bases and J by 0 bases, with 9 bases lying between the germline termini. Measured from the cysteine to the phenylalanine, the CDR3 is 15 residues long. Only the CDR3 DNA is retained, 45 bases long and in frame from the first base. Per the germline V gene, SGHDT is the CDR1 and YYEEEE is the CDR2. With all but the CDR3 taken from the reference TRBV5-6 and TRBJ1-4 genes, the full variable domain is: DAGVTQSPTHLIKTRGQQVTLRCSPKSGHDTVSWYQQALGQGPQFIFQYYEEEERQRGNFPDRFSGHQFPNYSSELNVNALLLGDSALYLCASSWGSATNEKLFFGSGTQLSVL.